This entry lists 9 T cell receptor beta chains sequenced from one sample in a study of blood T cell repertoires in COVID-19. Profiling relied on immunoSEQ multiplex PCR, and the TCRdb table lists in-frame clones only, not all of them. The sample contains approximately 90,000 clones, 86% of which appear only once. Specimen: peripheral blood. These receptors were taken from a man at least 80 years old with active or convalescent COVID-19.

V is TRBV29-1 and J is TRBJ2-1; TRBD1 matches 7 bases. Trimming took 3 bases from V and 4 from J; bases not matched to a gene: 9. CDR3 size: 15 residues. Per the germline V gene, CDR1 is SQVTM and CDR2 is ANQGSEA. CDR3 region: CSVDSGQGVYNEQFF. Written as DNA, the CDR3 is TGCAGCGTTGATTCAGGCCAGGGGGTATACAATGAGCAGTTCTTC.

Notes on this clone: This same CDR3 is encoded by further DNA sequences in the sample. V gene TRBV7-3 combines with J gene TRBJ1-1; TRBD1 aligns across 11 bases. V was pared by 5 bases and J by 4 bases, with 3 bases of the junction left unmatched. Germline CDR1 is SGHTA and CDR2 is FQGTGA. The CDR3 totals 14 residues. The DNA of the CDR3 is TGTGCCAGCAGCCCCGGGACAGGGGGCACTGAAGCTTTCTTT. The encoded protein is CASSPGTGGTEAFF. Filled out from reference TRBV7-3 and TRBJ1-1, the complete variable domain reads GAGVSQTPSNKVTEKGKYVELRCDPISGHTALYWYRQSLGQGPEFLIYFQGTGAADDSGLPNDRFFAVRPEGSVSTLKIQRTERGDSAVYLCASSPGTGGTEAFFGQGTRLTVV.

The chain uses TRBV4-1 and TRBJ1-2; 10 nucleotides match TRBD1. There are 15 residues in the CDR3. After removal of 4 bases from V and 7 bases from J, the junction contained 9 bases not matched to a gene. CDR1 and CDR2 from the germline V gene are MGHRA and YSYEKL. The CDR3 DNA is TGCGCCAGCAGCCGGGGAGGACAGGGGGAAGTTGGCTACACCTTC. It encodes CASSRGGQGEVGYTF.

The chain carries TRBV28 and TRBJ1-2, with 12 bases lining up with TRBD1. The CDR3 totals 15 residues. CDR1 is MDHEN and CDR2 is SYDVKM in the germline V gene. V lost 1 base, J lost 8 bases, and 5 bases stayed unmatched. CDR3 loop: CASSLLGQGARGYTF. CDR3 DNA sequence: TGTGCCAGCAGTTTATTGGGACAGGGGGCGCGGGGCTACACCTTC.

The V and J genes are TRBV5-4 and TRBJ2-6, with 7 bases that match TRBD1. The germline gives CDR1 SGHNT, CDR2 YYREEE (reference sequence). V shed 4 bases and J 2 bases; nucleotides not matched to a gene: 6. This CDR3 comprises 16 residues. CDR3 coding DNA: TGTGCCAGCAGCGACAGGGTTTTGGCTGGGGCCAACGTCCTGACTTTC. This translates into CASSDRVLAGANVLTF.

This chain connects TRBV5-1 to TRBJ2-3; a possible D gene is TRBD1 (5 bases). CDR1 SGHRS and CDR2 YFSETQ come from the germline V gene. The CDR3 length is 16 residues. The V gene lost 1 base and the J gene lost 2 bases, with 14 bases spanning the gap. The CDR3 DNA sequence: TGCGCCAGCAGCTTGAGGGGTGGCGGCTCCACAGATACGCAGTATTTT. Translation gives CASSLRGGGSTDTQYF.

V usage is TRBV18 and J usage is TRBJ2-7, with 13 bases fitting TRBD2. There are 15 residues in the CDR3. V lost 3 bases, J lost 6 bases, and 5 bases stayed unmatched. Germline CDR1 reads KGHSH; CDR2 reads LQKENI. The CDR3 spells CASSPPGLAGSEQYF. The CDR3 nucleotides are TGTGCCAGCTCACCTCCGGGACTAGCGGGATCCGAGCAGTACTTC. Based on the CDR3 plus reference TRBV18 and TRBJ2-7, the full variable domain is NAGVMQNPRHLVRRRGQEARLRCSPMKGHSHVYWYRQLPEEGLKFMVYLQKENIIDESGMPKERFSAEFPKEGPSILRIQQVVRGDSAAYFCASSPPGLAGSEQYFGPGTRLTVT.

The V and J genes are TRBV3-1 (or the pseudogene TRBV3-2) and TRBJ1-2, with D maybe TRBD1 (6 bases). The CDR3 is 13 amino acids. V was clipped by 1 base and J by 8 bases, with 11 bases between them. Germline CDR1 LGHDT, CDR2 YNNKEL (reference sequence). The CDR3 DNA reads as TGTGCCAGCAGCCAAGCCGCAGGGGTCGGCTACACCTTC. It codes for CASSQAAGVGYTF.

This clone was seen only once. The DNA of the CDR3 is TGTGCCAGCAGCTTGGCCGGGACATCTAGCACAGATACGCAGTATTTT. Its translation is CASSLAGTSSTDTQYF. V gene TRBV5-4 combines with J gene TRBJ2-3; possibly TRBD1 for D (6 bases). Germline-derived CDR1 and CDR2 are SGHNT and YYREEE (reference sequence). The ends were cut back, 0 bases at V and 0 bases at J, with 11 bases in the middle. This CDR3 has 16 amino acids.